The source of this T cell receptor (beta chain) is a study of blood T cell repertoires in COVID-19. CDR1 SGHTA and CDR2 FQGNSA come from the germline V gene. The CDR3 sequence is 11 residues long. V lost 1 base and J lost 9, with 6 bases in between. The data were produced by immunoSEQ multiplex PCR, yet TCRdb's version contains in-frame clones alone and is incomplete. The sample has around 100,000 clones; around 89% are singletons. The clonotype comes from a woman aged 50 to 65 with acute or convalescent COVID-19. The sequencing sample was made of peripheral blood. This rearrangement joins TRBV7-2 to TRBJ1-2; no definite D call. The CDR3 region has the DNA TGTGCCAGCAGCTTAGAAAGCCGCTACACCTTC. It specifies CASSLESRYTF.